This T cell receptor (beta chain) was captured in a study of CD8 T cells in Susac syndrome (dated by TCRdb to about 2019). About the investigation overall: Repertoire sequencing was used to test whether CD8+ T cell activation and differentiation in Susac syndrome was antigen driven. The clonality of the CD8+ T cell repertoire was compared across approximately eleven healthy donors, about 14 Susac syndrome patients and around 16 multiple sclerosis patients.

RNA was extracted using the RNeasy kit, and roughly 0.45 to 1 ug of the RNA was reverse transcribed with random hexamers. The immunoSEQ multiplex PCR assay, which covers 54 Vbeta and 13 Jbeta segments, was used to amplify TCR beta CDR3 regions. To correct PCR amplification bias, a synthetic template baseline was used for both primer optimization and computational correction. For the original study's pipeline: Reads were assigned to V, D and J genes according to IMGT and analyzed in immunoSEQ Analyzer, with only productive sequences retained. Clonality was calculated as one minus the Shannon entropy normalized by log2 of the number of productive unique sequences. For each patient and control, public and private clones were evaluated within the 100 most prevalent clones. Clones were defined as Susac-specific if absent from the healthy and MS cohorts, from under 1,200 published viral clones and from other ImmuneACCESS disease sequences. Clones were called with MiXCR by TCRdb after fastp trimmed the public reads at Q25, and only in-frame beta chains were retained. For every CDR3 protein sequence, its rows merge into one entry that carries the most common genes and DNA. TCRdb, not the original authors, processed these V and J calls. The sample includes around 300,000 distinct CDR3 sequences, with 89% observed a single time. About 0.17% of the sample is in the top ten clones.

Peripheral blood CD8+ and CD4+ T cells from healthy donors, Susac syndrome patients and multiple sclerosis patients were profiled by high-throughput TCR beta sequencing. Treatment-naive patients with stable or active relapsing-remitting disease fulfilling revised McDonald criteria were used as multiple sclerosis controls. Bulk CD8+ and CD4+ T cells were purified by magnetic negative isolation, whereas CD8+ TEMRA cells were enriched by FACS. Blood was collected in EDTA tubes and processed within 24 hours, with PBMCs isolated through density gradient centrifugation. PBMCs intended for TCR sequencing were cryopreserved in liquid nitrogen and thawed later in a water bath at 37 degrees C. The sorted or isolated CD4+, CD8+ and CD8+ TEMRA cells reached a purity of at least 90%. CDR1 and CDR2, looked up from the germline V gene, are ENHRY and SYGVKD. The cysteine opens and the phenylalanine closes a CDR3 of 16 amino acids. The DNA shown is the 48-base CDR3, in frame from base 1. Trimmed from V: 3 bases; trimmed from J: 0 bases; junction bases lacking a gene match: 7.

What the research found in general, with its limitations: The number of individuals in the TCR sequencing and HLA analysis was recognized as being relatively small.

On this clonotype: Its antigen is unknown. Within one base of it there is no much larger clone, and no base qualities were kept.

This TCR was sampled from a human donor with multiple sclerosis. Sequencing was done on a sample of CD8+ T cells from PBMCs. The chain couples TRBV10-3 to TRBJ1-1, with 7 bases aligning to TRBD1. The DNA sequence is TGTGCCATCAGTGATACGGGACAGACCGTGAACACTGAAGCTTTCTTT. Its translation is CAISDTGQTVNTEAFF.